The entry below gives a single T cell receptor beta chain sequence along with its context. The antigen remains unidentified. The data were taken from a study of cytomegalovirus exposure and HLA in healthy donors. Study-wide background: Some 200 million T cells yielded approximately 100 million unique TCR beta sequences, as an earlier analysis found.

Primers for the PCR totalled 60 Vbeta and 13 Jbeta. The assay was immunoSEQ multiplex PCR, and TCRdb's table has in-frame clones only and misses some. Here the sample spans 95,000 to 110,000 clones, 60% to 85% being singletons. Study-level findings and limits: Likely technical artifact: a cluster of highly shared sequence variants.

CDR3 length equals 15 residues. V lost 7 bases and J lost 2; bases outside the gene matches: 4. Germline lookup yields CDR1 SGHRS and CDR2 YFSETQ. This TCR derives from a woman under 30 in good health and CMV-seropositive. The V gene is TRBV5-1, the J gene TRBJ2-2; TRBD2 matches at 11 bases. The sequencing sample was made of PBMCs. The CDR3 bases are TGCGCCAGCGGGGGACTAGCGGTAAACACCGGGGAGCTGTTTTTT. Translation: CASGGLAVNTGELFF.